Listed here are 29 T cell receptor beta chains from one sample, sequenced in a study of blood T cell repertoires in COVID-19. The table came from immunoSEQ multiplex PCR; TCRdb's copy has only in-frame clones and leaves some out. The sample includes roughly 200,000 clones, approximately 80% of them seen just once. Sequenced sample: peripheral blood. The source is a man aged 55 to 69 with acute or convalescent COVID-19.

J is TRBJ1-1 and V is TRBV10-3, with a possible D match to TRBD1 (6 bases). Germline V gives CDR1 ENHRY, CDR2 SYGVKD. Deletions cut 11 bases from V and 1 base from J, with 14 bases between. The CDR3 totals 13 residues. CDR3 nucleotide sequence: TGTGCCGCCACCGGGACAACGAACACTGAAGCTTTCTTT. Amino acid sequence: CAATGTTNTEAFF.

The chain carries TRBV7-9 and TRBJ2-2, with D possibly TRBD2 on 5 matching bases. Germline loops: CDR1 SEHNR, CDR2 FQNEAQ (reference sequence). The CDR3 contains 15 residues. Trimming shortened V by 5 bases and J by 2 bases, and 12 bases separated the two germline ends. The CDR3 here is CASSNRGRNTGELFF. In DNA form, the CDR3 reads TGTGCCAGCAGCAACCGGGGAAGAAACACCGGGGAGCTGTTTTTT.

This sequence joins TRBV7-9 and TRBJ2-7; TRBD2 matches at 10 bases. Germline V gene sequence: CDR1 SEHNR, CDR2 FQNEAQ (reference sequence). This CDR3 has 15 residues. With V trimmed by 1 base and J by 4 bases, 4 bases remained unmatched. The CDR3 protein is CASSLERGGPYEQYF. The CDR3 nucleotides are TGTGCCAGCAGCTTAGAGCGGGGGGGCCCATACGAGCAGTACTTC. The complete variable domain, with remaining parts taken from reference TRBV7-9 and TRBJ2-7, reads DTGVSQNPRHKITKRGQNVTFRCDPISEHNRLYWYRQTLGQGPEFLTYFQNEAQLEKSRLLSDRFSAERPKGSFSTLEIQRTEQGDSAMYLCASSLERGGPYEQYFGPGTRLTVT.

The chain is built from TRBV6-4 and TRBJ1-6; 8 nucleotides match TRBD1. From germline, CDR1 is MRHNA and CDR2 SNTAGT. Germline trimming cut 7 bases from V and 5 bases from J; bases unmatched to any gene: 16. The CDR3 has 18 amino acids. The CDR3 coding sequence is TGTGCCAGCATGGGAAAACCCCGGACAGGGTTCGATAATTCACCCCTCCACTTT. Residues: CASMGKPRTGFDNSPLHF.

Only one count was recorded for this clone. The chain combines TRBV5-4 with TRBJ2-3, with 11 bases that match TRBD1. V gave up 3 bases and J gave up 2 bases; unmatched junction bases: 5. The germline V gene encodes CDR1 SGHNT and CDR2 YYREEE (reference sequence). The CDR3 is made up of 16 amino acids. The CDR3: CASSSWTGGLTDTQYF. CDR3 sequence (DNA): TGTGCCAGCAGCTCTTGGACAGGGGGCCTCACAGATACGCAGTATTTT.

The chain has TRBV12-3 or TRBV12-4 and TRBJ2-7; the D gene is possibly TRBD2 (7 bases). The CDR3 is made up of 12 amino acids. The V gene lost 6 bases and the J gene lost 5 bases, with 11 bases spanning the gap. CDR3 sequence reads: CASRGGQDEQYF. The CDR3 nucleotides are TGTGCCAGCAGGGGGGGGCAGGACGAGCAGTACTTC.

Only one count was recorded for this clone. This chain uses TRBV2 with TRBJ2-1; perhaps TRBD2 as D (5 bases). Trimming shortened V by 6 bases and J by 8 bases, and 8 bases separated the two germline ends. CDR3 length: 11 amino acids. Per the germline V gene, CDR1 is SNHLY and CDR2 is FYNNEI. CDR3 sequence reads: CASRAGYEQFF. CDR3 DNA: TGTGCCAGCAGGGCGGGCTATGAGCAGTTCTTC.

V usage is TRBV7-3 and J usage is TRBJ1-1, with 9 nucleotides matching TRBD1. The germline V gene has CDR1 SGHTA and CDR2 FQGTGA. The CDR3 totals 14 residues. Losses at the gene ends were 5 bases for V and 3 bases for J; bases not matched to a gene: 4. The CDR3 sequence is CASSETGGHTEAFF. In nucleotides, the CDR3 is TGTGCCAGCAGCGAAACAGGGGGCCACACTGAAGCTTTCTTT.

The rearrangement links TRBV5-6 to TRBJ2-3; D is perhaps TRBD2 (6 bases). Per germline, CDR1 SGHDT and CDR2 YYEEEE. This CDR3 has 15 residues. V lost 4 bases to trimming and J lost 4 bases, with 16 bases between them. CDR3 region: CASSGYSGSPDTQYF. The CDR3 region has the DNA TGTGCCAGCAGCGGTTATAGCGGTTCGCCAGATACGCAGTATTTT.

This sequence joins TRBV10-1 and TRBJ2-7, with D tentatively TRBD1 (5 bases). This CDR3 is 11 amino acids long. Germline CDR1 WNHNN, CDR2 SYGVQD (reference sequence). Trimming took off 9 bases at V and 3 bases at J, with 9 bases between the two ends. The CDR3 DNA sequence: TGCGCCAGGGGGCCGGACTACGAGCAGTACTTC. Amino acid sequence: CARGPDYEQYF.

The J gene is TRBJ2-1, the V gene TRBV2; tentative D call: TRBD1 (6 bases). Germline loops: CDR1 SNHLY, CDR2 FYNNEI. V gave up 6 bases and J gave up 10 bases, with 22 bases separating them. This CDR3 spans 15 amino acids. The CDR3 loop is CASRVAFGTPVEQFF. CDR3 coding DNA: TGTGCCAGCAGAGTGGCTTTTGGGACACCGGTCGAGCAGTTCTTC.

Only a few counts were recorded for this clone. The DNA for the CDR3 is TGTGCCAGCAGCGTCGGACAGGGGGCGTGGGGCTACACCTTC. Protein product: CASSVGQGAWGYTF. The chain employs TRBV9 and TRBJ1-2, with 11 bases fitting TRBD1. The CDR3 consists of 14 residues. V shed 2 bases, J shed 8 bases, and the junction held 5 bases outside the gene matches. The V gene's germline CDR1 is SGDLS and CDR2 YYNGEE. Supplemented by reference TRBV9 and TRBJ1-2, the full variable domain reads DSGVTQTPKHLITATGQRVTLRCSPRSGDLSVYWYQQSLDQGLQFLIQYYNGEERAKGNILERFSAQQFPDLHSELNLSSLELGDSALYFCASSVGQGAWGYTFGSGTRLTVV.

The chain recombines TRBV5-1 with TRBJ2-3; 11 bases agree with TRBD1. V trimming: 7 bases; J trimming: 5 bases; junction bases outside the gene matches: 6. This CDR3 contains 14 residues. Germline loops: CDR1 SGHRS, CDR2 YFSETQ. The CDR3 region is CASRPGTGGDTQYF. The CDR3 DNA sequence: TGCGCCAGCCGACCAGGGACAGGGGGAGATACGCAGTATTTT.

The chain couples TRBV9 to TRBJ2-4, with 8 positions matching TRBD2. V shed 3 bases and J 4 bases; nucleotides not matched to a gene: 12. The germline gives CDR1 SGDLS, CDR2 YYNGEE. The CDR3 runs 17 residues. The CDR3 bases are TGTGCCAGCAGCGGGCCCATTAGCGGGATGAGGAAAAACATTCAGTACTTC. Its protein is CASSGPISGMRKNIQYF.

The chain has TRBV27 and TRBJ1-5; D unresolved. Trimming pared 3 bases from V and 6 bases from J, leaving 6 bases between. Germline CDR1 and CDR2: MNHEY and SMNVEV (reference sequence). The CDR3 consists of 12 residues. The CDR3 sequence: CASSFRGQPQHF. The DNA for the CDR3 is TGTGCCAGCAGTTTCCGGGGTCAGCCCCAGCATTTT.

The rearrangement uses TRBV6-4 and TRBJ2-2; D gene ambiguous. Germline V CDR1 and CDR2: MRHNA, SNTAGT. V lost 6 bases to trimming and J lost 7 bases, with 9 bases between them. The CDR3 consists of 12 residues. The CDR3 nucleotides are TGTGCCAGCAGAGCTAGGAACGGGGAGCTGTTTTTT. It is translated as CASRARNGELFF.

The chain joins TRBV11-2 to TRBJ2-7, with unresolved D. V was clipped by 1 base and J by 3 bases, with 4 bases between them. Germline CDR1 is SGHAT and CDR2 is FQNNGV. This CDR3 has 12 residues. The CDR3 region has the DNA TGTGCCAGCAGCTTAGGCGTCTACGAGCAGTACTTC. Translation: CASSLGVYEQYF.

The chain recombines TRBV4-1 with TRBJ2-7, with D perhaps TRBD2 (5 bases). This CDR3 has 18 amino acids. V was shortened by 0 bases and J by 0 bases, with 18 bases between the two germline ends. Germline lookup yields CDR1 MGHRA and CDR2 YSYEKL. Here the CDR3 DNA reads TGCGCCAGCAGCCAAGATCCCGTATCTGCGGGCGGCTCCTACGAGCAGTACTTC. Encoded protein: CASSQDPVSAGGSYEQYF.

This clone was observed a handful of times. This rearrangement joins TRBV15 to TRBJ1-1, with D hard to call. Germline loops: CDR1 LNHNV, CDR2 YYDKDF (reference sequence). The CDR3 totals 13 residues. Between the trimmed V and J ends, which lost 2 bases and 1 base, there was a span of 5 bases. CDR3 region: CATSRPQNTEAFF. In nucleotides, the CDR3 is TGTGCCACCAGCAGACCACAGAACACTGAAGCTTTCTTT.

The chain is built from TRBV3-1 (or the pseudogene TRBV3-2) and TRBJ2-1; possible D gene TRBD1, 5 bases. Per the germline V gene, CDR1 is LGHDT and CDR2 is YNNKEL (reference sequence). The V and J ends lost 1 base and 12 bases respectively, with 16 bases between them. CDR3 size: 14 residues. CDR3 bases: TGTGCCAGCAGCCAAGGAATAGGGGAAATCGTGCAGTTCTTC. Its protein is CASSQGIGEIVQFF.

The chain couples TRBV5-1 to TRBJ2-5; 7 nucleotides match TRBD1. The CDR3 runs 14 residues. The germline V gene has CDR1 SGHRS and CDR2 YFSETQ. V was clipped by 3 bases and J by 1 base; unmatched bases: 3. The CDR3 bases are TGCGCCAGCAGCTCCGGGACAGCCCAAGAGACCCAGTACTTC. It is translated as CASSSGTAQETQYF.

Only a few counts were recorded for this clone. CDR3: CASGTGLDTEAFF. DNA for the CDR3: TGTGCCAGCGGGACAGGGTTGGACACTGAAGCTTTCTTT. The chain employs TRBV11-1 and TRBJ1-1, with 9 bases lining up with TRBD1. Germline trimming cut 8 bases from V and 3 bases from J; bases unmatched to any gene: 4. This CDR3 is built from 13 residues. CDR1 is SGHAT and CDR2 is FQDESV in the germline V gene (reference sequence).

The chain couples TRBV10-1 to TRBJ2-7; TRBD2 aligns across 13 bases. CDR1 is WNHNN and CDR2 is SYGVQD in the germline V gene (reference sequence). J was trimmed by 3 bases and V by 4 bases; bases with no gene match: 6. The CDR3 contains 16 residues. Here the CDR3 DNA reads TGCGCCAGCAGTGGGGGGACTAGCGGGACCAACTACGAGCAGTACTTC. This translates into CASSGGTSGTNYEQYF.

The V call is TRBV27, the J call TRBJ1-3; TRBD1 agrees at 8 bases. CDR1 is MNHEY, CDR2 SMNVEV, per germline (reference sequence). V was clipped by 6 bases and J by 1 base; unmatched bases: 2. The CDR3 extends over 14 amino acids. The CDR3 nucleotides are TGTGCCAGCAGGACAGGGGTTTCTGGAAACACCATATATTTT. Its protein is CASRTGVSGNTIYF.

Comments on this clone: The same CDR3 is also encoded by other DNA sequences in this sample. V gene TRBV29-1 combines with J gene TRBJ2-5; D not resolved. The CDR3 is made up of 12 amino acids. CDR1 and CDR2 (germline): SQVTM, ANQGSEA. V lost 3 bases to trimming and J lost 2 bases, with 7 bases between them. CDR3 protein: CSVEQRQETQYF. CDR3 DNA sequence: TGCAGCGTTGAGCAGCGACAAGAGACCCAGTACTTC.

The table lists this clone with a few counts. The rearrangement joins TRBV30 to TRBJ2-2; D possibly corresponds to TRBD1 (5 bases). With 5 bases removed from V and 4 bases from J, the gap between germline ends came to 17 bases. The CDR3 length is 15 residues. From germline, CDR1 is GTSNPN and CDR2 SVGIG (reference sequence). The CDR3: CAWGWFGAVTGELFF. The CDR3 DNA is TGTGCCTGGGGATGGTTTGGGGCCGTCACCGGGGAGCTGTTTTTT. Full variable domain (remainder filled in from reference TRBV30 and TRBJ2-2): SQTIHQWPATLVQPVGSPLSLECTVEGTSNPNLYWYRQAAGRGLQLLFYSVGIGQISSEVPQNLSASRPQDRQFILSSKKLLLSDSGFYLCAWGWFGAVTGELFFGEGSRLTVL.

The chain has TRBV25-1 and TRBJ1-6; D possibly corresponds to TRBD1 (5 bases). Germline V gene data show CDR1 as MGHDK and CDR2 as SYGVNS. CDR3 length: 14 amino acids. Trimming removed 4 bases from V and 7 bases from J, with 11 bases in between. The CDR3 loop is CASSVTGLNSPLHF. CDR3 nucleotide sequence: TGTGCCAGCAGTGTTACGGGACTGAATTCACCCCTCCACTTT.

The chain links TRBV27 to TRBJ2-3, with D tentatively TRBD1 (6 bases). Germline CDR1 and CDR2: MNHEY and SMNVEV (reference sequence). The CDR3 covers 12 residues. Deletions cut 3 bases from V and 9 bases from J, with 10 bases between. CDR3 nucleotide sequence: TGTGCCAGCAGTTTTCTCCAGGGGACGCAGTATTTT. It translates to CASSFLQGTQYF.

The V call is TRBV7-9, the J call TRBJ1-1; a possible D gene is TRBD1 (5 bases). The CDR3 length is 14 residues. Per the germline V gene, CDR1 is SEHNR and CDR2 is FQNEAQ (reference sequence). The ends were cut back, 1 base at V and 2 bases at J, with 8 bases in the middle. The CDR3 spells CASSLEGLNTEAFF. The CDR3 coding sequence is TGTGCCAGCAGCTTAGAGGGGCTTAACACTGAAGCTTTCTTT. Supplemented by reference TRBV7-9 and TRBJ1-1, the full variable domain reads DTGVSQNPRHKITKRGQNVTFRCDPISEHNRLYWYRQTLGQGPEFLTYFQNEAQLEKSRLLSDRFSAERPKGSFSTLEIQRTEQGDSAMYLCASSLEGLNTEAFFGQGTRLTVV.